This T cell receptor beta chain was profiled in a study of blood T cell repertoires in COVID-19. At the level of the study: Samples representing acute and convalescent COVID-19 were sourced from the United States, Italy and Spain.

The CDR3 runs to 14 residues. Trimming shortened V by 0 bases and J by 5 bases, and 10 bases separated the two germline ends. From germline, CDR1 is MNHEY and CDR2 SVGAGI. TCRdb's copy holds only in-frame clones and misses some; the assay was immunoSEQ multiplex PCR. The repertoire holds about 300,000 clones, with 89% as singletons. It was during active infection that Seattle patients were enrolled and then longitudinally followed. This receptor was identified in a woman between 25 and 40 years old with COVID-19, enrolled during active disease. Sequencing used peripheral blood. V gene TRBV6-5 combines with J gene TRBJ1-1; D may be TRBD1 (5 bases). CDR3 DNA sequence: TGTGCCAGCAGTTACTCCGCAGGGCGAACTGAAGCTTTCTTT. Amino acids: CASSYSAGRTEAFF.